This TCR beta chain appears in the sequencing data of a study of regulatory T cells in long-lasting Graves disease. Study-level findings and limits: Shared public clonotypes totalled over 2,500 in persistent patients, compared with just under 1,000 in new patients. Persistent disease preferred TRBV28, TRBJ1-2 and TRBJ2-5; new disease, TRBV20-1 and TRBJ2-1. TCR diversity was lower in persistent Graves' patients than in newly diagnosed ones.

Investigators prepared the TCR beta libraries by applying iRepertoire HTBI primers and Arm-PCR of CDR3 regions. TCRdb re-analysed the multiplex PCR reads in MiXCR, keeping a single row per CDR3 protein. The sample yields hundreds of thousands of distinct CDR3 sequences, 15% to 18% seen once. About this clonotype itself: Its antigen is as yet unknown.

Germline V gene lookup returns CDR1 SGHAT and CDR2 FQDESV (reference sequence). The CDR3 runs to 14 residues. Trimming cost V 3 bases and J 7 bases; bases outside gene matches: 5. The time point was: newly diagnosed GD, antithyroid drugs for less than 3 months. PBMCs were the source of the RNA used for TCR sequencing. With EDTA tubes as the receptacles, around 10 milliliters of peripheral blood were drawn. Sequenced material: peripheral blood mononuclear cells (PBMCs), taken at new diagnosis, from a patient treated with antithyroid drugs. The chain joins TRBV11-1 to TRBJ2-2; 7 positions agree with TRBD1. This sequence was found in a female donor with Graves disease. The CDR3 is CASSFRQGFGELFF. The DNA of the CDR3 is TGTGCCAGCAGCTTTCGACAGGGCTTCGGGGAGCTGTTTTTT.